This T cell receptor beta chain appears in the sequencing data of a study of shared clonotypes between healthy human individuals. V was pared by 3 bases and J by 4 bases, with 12 bases between. CDR1 and CDR2 from the germline V gene are MDHEN and SYDVKM. This CDR3 contains 14 residues. Sequenced by immunoSEQ multiplex PCR; TCRdb stores in-frame clones only, minus some. The data hold roughly 2,300,000 clones, with about nine tenths observed a single time. The receptor was isolated from a man younger than 35 in good health. Some clones in this sample may be carry-over from other donors' samples. The material sequenced was naive CD4+ T cells from PBMCs. Subset of the sample: CD45RA+ positively selected. V usage is TRBV28 and J usage is TRBJ1-1; maybe TRBD1 (5 bases). The CDR3: CASSFDPGTTEAFF. Written as DNA, the CDR3 is TGTGCCAGCAGTTTCGACCCAGGGACCACTGAAGCTTTCTTT. Full variable domain (outside the CDR3, taken from reference TRBV28 and TRBJ1-1): DVKVTQSSRYLVKRTGEKVFLECVQDMDHENMFWYRQDPGLGLRLIYFSYDVKMKEKGDIPEGYSVSREKKERFSLILESASTNQTSMYLCASSFDPGTTEAFFGQGTRLTVV.